Each of the 24 T cell receptor beta chains below was sequenced from the same sample in a study of cytomegalovirus exposure and HLA in healthy donors. PCR primers comprised 60 Vbeta and 13 Jbeta primers. Assay used: immunoSEQ multiplex PCR; TCRdb lists only in-frame clones, some missing. The sample has some 98,000 clones, over 60% seen once. The material sequenced was PBMCs. These receptors were taken from a female donor in good health and CMV-seronegative.

The chain has TRBV6-6 and TRBJ2-7, with D maybe TRBD2 (5 bases). The CDR3 has 15 amino acids. Germline assignment: CDR1 MNHNY and CDR2 SVGAGI (reference sequence). V gave up 5 bases and J gave up 5 bases, with 19 bases separating them. The DNA for the CDR3 is TGTGCCAGCAGTAAACTGCAACGGGGTTCCCACGAGCAGTACTTC. Its translation: CASSKLQRGSHEQYF.

The chain carries TRBV15 and TRBJ2-2; 9 bases fit TRBD1. This CDR3 has 16 amino acids. Germline lookup yields CDR1 LNHNV and CDR2 YYDKDF (reference sequence). With V trimmed by 5 bases and J by 6 bases, 10 bases remained unmatched. CDR3 sequence (DNA): TGTGCCACCAGCGTAGGCGACAGGGGGAAGGCCGGGGAGCTGTTTTTT. As protein: CATSVGDRGKAGELFF.

The CDR3 DNA follows: TGTGCCACCAGGCGACAGGCTCAAGAGACCCAGTACTTC. Its translation is CATRRQAQETQYF. This chain connects TRBV15 to TRBJ2-5, with D maybe TRBD1 (6 bases). The CDR3 totals 13 residues. V lost 6 bases, J lost 2 bases, and 10 bases lay in between. Per germline, CDR1 LNHNV and CDR2 YYDKDF (reference sequence).

The rearrangement uses TRBV6-5 and TRBJ2-7, with D maybe TRBD1 (7 bases). Trimming left V 1 base short and J 2 bases short, with 15 bases between. The V gene's germline CDR1 is MNHEY and CDR2 SVGAGI. This CDR3 has 16 amino acids. This CDR3 reads CASSYYSPGGTYEQYF. As DNA, the CDR3 is TGTGCCAGCAGTTACTATTCTCCAGGGGGGACCTACGAGCAGTACTTC.

This clone has only a few counts. This chain joins TRBV2 and TRBJ2-7; unclear D gene. The germline V gene encodes CDR1 SNHLY and CDR2 FYNNEI. Between the trimmed V and J ends, which lost 5 bases and 1 base, there was a span of 3 bases. This CDR3 region has 11 residues. The CDR3 bases are TGTGCCAGCAGTCAATCCTACGAGCAGTACTTC. Translated, it gives CASSQSYEQYF.

The gene calls are TRBV7-6 and TRBJ1-1; 10 bases line up with TRBD1. CDR1 and CDR2 (germline): SGHVS, FNYEAQ. V lost 1 base, J lost 5 bases, and 4 bases stayed unmatched. The CDR3 has 15 amino acids. CDR3 coding DNA: TGTGCCAGCAGCTTAGGGGACAGGGGTTCGACTGAAGCTTTCTTT. The encoded protein is CASSLGDRGSTEAFF.

This chain connects TRBV7-8 to TRBJ1-2; weak D call: TRBD1 (5 bases). CDR3 length: 16 residues. V gave up 4 bases and J gave up 2 bases, with 17 bases separating them. Germline values: CDR1 SGHVS, CDR2 FQNEAQ. CDR3 bases: TGTGCCAGCAGCTCGATGTCGGGGGACCGAAACTATGGCTACACCTTC. Translation: CASSSMSGDRNYGYTF.

The V gene is TRBV7-9, the J gene TRBJ1-3; the D is unclear. The CDR3 covers 14 residues. V lost 5 bases and J lost 0, with 8 bases in between. Germline V gene data show CDR1 as SEHNR and CDR2 as FQNEAQ (reference sequence). CDR3 loop: CASSADYSGNTIYF. CDR3 nucleotide sequence: TGTGCCAGCAGCGCAGATTACTCTGGAAACACCATATATTTT.

The V gene is TRBV15, the J gene TRBJ1-1; tentatively, D is TRBD1 (5 bases). The V gene's germline CDR1 is LNHNV and CDR2 YYDKDF (reference sequence). The CDR3 consists of 14 residues. Trimming pared 5 bases from V and 5 bases from J, leaving 15 bases between. The CDR3 DNA sequence: TGTGCCACCAGCTGGGGTGGGGCACGGACTGAAGCTTTCTTT. This encodes CATSWGGARTEAFF.

The genes are TRBV5-1 and TRBJ1-1; weak D call: TRBD1 (6 bases). The germline V gene encodes CDR1 SGHRS and CDR2 YFSETQ. CDR3 length: 17 amino acids. The ends were cut back, 0 bases at V and 0 bases at J, with 15 bases in the middle. CDR3 sequence: CASSLAGQTIMNTEAFF. CDR3 DNA sequence: TGCGCCAGCAGCTTGGCCGGACAGACAATCATGAACACTGAAGCTTTCTTT.

The genes are TRBV20-1 and TRBJ2-5; D gene ambiguous. Germline V gene lookup returns CDR1 DFQATT and CDR2 SNEGSKA (reference sequence). The CDR3 totals 11 residues. V lost 2 bases and J 11 bases, leaving 12 bases between the germline ends. The CDR3 sequence is CSARKTGEQYF. The CDR3 nucleotides are TGCAGTGCTAGAAAAACTGGAGAGCAGTACTTC.

This chain uses TRBV6-5 with TRBJ2-3; 7 positions agree with TRBD2. With V trimmed by 0 bases and J by 4 bases, 7 bases remained unmatched. The V gene's germline CDR1 is MNHEY and CDR2 SVGAGI. The CDR3 covers 16 residues. The CDR3 nucleotides read TGTGCCAGCAGTTACTCGGGGAGGGCCCCTTCAGATACGCAGTATTTT. Its translation is CASSYSGRAPSDTQYF.

The V call is TRBV7-2, the J call TRBJ2-3; 11 nucleotides line up with TRBD1. This CDR3 has 16 residues. With 3 bases clipped from V and 3 bases from J, the junction kept 5 bases outside the gene matches. Germline values: CDR1 SGHTA, CDR2 FQGNSA. This CDR3 reads CASSFTGTGGTDTQYF. DNA for the CDR3: TGTGCCAGCAGCTTCACCGGGACAGGGGGTACAGATACGCAGTATTTT. The complete variable domain, with remaining parts taken from reference TRBV7-2 and TRBJ2-3, reads GAGVSQSPSNKVTEKGKDVELRCDPISGHTALYWYRQSLGQGLEFLIYFQGNSAPDKSGLPSDRFSAERTGGSVSTLTIQRTQQEDSAVYLCASSFTGTGGTDTQYFGPGTRLTVL.

This clone occurred once. The V and J genes are TRBV28 and TRBJ1-4, with 7 positions matching TRBD1. This CDR3 has 15 residues. J was trimmed by 7 bases and V by 6 bases; bases with no gene match: 11. The germline V gene has CDR1 MDHEN and CDR2 SYDVKM. For the CDR3, the DNA is TGTGCCAGCAGCCTACGACAGGGAAGTAGTGAAAAACTGTTTTTT. Encoded protein: CASSLRQGSSEKLFF. The whole variable domain, remainder taken from reference TRBV28 and TRBJ1-4, is DVKVTQSSRYLVKRTGEKVFLECVQDMDHENMFWYRQDPGLGLRLIYFSYDVKMKEKGDIPEGYSVSREKKERFSLILESASTNQTSMYLCASSLRQGSSEKLFFGSGTQLSVL.

The V gene is TRBV2, the J gene TRBJ1-5, with D perhaps matching TRBD1 (5 bases). The CDR3 is 14 residues long. Germline V gene lookup returns CDR1 SNHLY and CDR2 FYNNEI. The V end was cut by 7 bases, the J end by 5 bases, with 15 bases between. The chain's CDR3 is CASTGDPRHQPQHF. CDR3 coding DNA: TGTGCCAGCACGGGGGATCCTAGGCATCAGCCCCAGCATTTT.

The gene calls are TRBV6-5 and TRBJ2-7, with a tentative D call TRBD2 (6 bases). The germline V gene encodes CDR1 MNHEY and CDR2 SVGAGI. The CDR3 runs to 14 residues. Trimming shortened V by 8 bases and J by 0 bases, and 14 bases separated the two germline ends. In nucleotides, the CDR3 is TGTGCCAGCGGGAAGGGACTCATCTCCTACGAGCAGTACTTC. As protein: CASGKGLISYEQYF.

A few counts support this clone. The chain is built from TRBV7-9 and TRBJ1-1; maybe TRBD1 (5 bases). From germline, CDR1 is SEHNR and CDR2 FQNEAQ (reference sequence). This CDR3 contains 14 residues. Trimming took 5 bases from V and 0 from J, leaving 10 bases between them. The CDR3 loop reads CASSLLGLNTEAFF. The DNA of the CDR3 is TGTGCCAGCAGCCTCCTGGGGCTGAACACTGAAGCTTTCTTT.

This sequence joins TRBV6-5 and TRBJ1-2; TRBD1 agrees at 7 bases. V was clipped by 2 bases and J by 7 bases; unmatched bases: 7. CDR3 size: 14 residues. The germline V gene has CDR1 MNHEY and CDR2 SVGAGI. DNA for the CDR3: TGTGCCAGCAGTTACACACAAACAGGGGCTGGCTACACCTTC. Protein product: CASSYTQTGAGYTF.

Comments on this clone: A junction end diverges from the germline sequence, so it may reflect a read error. The same CDR3 is also encoded by other DNA sequences in this sample. The V call is TRBV4-1, the J call TRBJ1-2; D gene ambiguous. Looked up from germline, CDR1 is MGHRA and CDR2 is YSYEKL. The CDR3 is made up of 13 amino acids. The CDR3 DNA follows: TGTGCCAGCAGCCAAGATGAGGCCGGGGGCTACACCTTC. It is translated as CASSQDEAGGYTF.

Notes on this clone: At one end the junction does not follow the germline gene, possibly because of a read error. This rearrangement joins TRBV18 to TRBJ2-7; TRBD2 matches at 8 bases. CDR3 length equals 15 residues. CDR1 and CDR2 from the germline V gene are KGHSH and LQKENI. This chain's CDR3 is CASSSLSGSSNEQYF. CDR3 DNA: TGTGCCAGCTCGTCGTTGAGCGGGAGCTCCAACGAGCAGTACTTC.

The chain has TRBV6-5 and TRBJ1-2; D gene ambiguous. Per the germline V gene, CDR1 is MNHEY and CDR2 is SVGAGI. This CDR3 region has 14 residues. The V end lost 0 bases, the J end lost 4 bases, and 9 bases lay between the germline ends. CDR3 in amino acids: CASSYSPPFYGYTF. CDR3 in DNA: TGTGCCAGCAGTTACTCTCCCCCCTTCTATGGCTACACCTTC.

The CDR3 protein is CASSLSQGVYGYTF. The CDR3 DNA sequence: TGTGCCAGCAGTTTATCGCAGGGGGTCTATGGCTACACCTTC. The chain has TRBV28 and TRBJ1-2, with 7 nucleotides matching TRBD1. The J segment lost 4 bases and the V segment lost 1 base, leaving 3 bases of the junction unmatched. The CDR3 is 14 residues long. CDR1 MDHEN and CDR2 SYDVKM come from the germline V gene.

The rearrangement links TRBV18 to TRBJ2-7; D is possibly TRBD1 (5 bases). Trimming took 4 bases from V and 9 from J, leaving 25 bases between them. CDR1 and CDR2 (germline): KGHSH, LQKENI. The CDR3 is 16 residues long. The CDR3 DNA is TGTGCCAGCTCACTTAACCCCCAGGGTATAATGATTGTGCAGTACTTC. Translation: CASSLNPQGIMIVQYF.

The chain recombines TRBV4-1 with TRBJ1-1; 8 bases are shared with TRBD1. V lost 3 bases and J lost 1; bases outside the gene matches: 4. The V gene's germline CDR1 is MGHRA and CDR2 YSYEKL. The CDR3 is 15 residues long. The CDR3 loop reads CASSHADRGNTEAFF. In nucleotides, the CDR3 is TGCGCCAGCAGCCATGCTGACAGGGGGAACACTGAAGCTTTCTTT.